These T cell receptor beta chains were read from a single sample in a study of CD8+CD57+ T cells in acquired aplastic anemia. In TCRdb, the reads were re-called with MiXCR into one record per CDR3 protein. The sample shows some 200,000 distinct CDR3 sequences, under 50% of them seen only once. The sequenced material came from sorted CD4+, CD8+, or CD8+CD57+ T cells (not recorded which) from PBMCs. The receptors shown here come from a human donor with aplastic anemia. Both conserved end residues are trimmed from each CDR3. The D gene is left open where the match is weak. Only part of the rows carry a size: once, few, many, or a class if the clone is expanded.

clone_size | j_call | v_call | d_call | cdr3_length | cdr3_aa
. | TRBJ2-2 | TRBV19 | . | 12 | ASSIGRVPGELF
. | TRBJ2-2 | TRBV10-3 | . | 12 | ASSGRGNTGELF
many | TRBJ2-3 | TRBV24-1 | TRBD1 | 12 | ATSDYRGADTQY
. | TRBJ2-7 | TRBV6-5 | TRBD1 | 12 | ASSYGTGRYEQY
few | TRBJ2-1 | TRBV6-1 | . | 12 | ASSPTGGGHEQF
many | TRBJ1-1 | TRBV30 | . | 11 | AWSGVMNTEAF
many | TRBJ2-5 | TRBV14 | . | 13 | ASSPGYRLGETQY
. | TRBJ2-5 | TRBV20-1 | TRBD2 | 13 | SARSTSGGVETQY
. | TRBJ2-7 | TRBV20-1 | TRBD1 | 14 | SARDWGQGKSYEQY
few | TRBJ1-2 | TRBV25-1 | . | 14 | ASSPPVGSGGDGYT
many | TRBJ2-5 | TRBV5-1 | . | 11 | ASSRDGKETQY
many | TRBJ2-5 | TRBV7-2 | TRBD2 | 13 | ASSPQLAGGETQY
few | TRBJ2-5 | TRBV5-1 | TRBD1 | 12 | ASRSGGTEETQY
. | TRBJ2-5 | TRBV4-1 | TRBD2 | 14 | ASSLGSGGLGETQY
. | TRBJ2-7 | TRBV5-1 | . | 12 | ASSLGDGPYEQY
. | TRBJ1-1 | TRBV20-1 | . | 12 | SARAGAMNTEAF
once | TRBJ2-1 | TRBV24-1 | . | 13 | ATSDLQGQCNEQF
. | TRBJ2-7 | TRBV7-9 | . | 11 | ASSHGEIYEQY
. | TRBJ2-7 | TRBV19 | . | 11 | ASRGGADYEQY
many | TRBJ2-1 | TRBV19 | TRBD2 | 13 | ASTGEGLGYNEQF
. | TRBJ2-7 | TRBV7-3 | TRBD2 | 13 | ASSLGGSASYEQY
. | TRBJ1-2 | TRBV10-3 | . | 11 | AISESHTHGYT
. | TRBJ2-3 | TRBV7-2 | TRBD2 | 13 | ASSQALAGTDTQY
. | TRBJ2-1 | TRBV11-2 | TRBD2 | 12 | ASSFGFGLALQD
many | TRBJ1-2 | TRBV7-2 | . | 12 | ASTLLVGKDGYT
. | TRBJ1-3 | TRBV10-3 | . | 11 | AIKETVVNTIY
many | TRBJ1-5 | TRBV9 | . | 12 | ASSVGASAQPQH
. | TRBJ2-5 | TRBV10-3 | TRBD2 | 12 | AISEPRGAGKLY
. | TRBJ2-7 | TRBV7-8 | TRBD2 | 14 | ASSSGLAAVGYEQY
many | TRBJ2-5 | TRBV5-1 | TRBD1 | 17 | ASSRKATGVEGPRETQY
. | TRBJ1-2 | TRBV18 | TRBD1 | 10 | ASSQQGDGYT
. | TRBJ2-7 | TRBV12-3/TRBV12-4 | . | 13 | ASGPPGQAFYEQY
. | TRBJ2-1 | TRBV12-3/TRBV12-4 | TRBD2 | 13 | ASSSRLAGGHEQF
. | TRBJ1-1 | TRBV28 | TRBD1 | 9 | ASGQGVGAF
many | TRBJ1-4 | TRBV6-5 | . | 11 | ASSHRKFEKLF
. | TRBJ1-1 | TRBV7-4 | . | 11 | ASSFWGWTEAF
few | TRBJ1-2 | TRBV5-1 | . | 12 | ASSSVQGLYGYT
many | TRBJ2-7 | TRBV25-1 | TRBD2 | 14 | ASSGLAGGPTYEQY
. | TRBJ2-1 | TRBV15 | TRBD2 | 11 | ATSGGLANEQF
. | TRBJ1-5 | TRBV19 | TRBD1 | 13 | ASSHQGGHNQPQH
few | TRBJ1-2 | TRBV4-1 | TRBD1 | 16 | ASSQDASPGQGFVGYT
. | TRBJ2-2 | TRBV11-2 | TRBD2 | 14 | ASSFSLAGDTGELF